This T cell receptor beta chain was captured in a study of blood T cells in healthy people across ages. Using a J-beta primer mix together with a sample-barcoded 5' primer, a second PCR was run for about 6 to 12 cycles. TCRdb reanalysed the 5' RACE reads using MiXCR and keeps one entry per CDR3 protein. The top ten clones hold roughly 17% of a sample with 850,000 to 950,000 distinct CDR3 sequences, around 30% of them seen once. This CDR3 has 15 residues. V was pared by 0 bases and J by 3 bases, with 10 bases between. CDR1 and CDR2 from the germline V gene are SGDLS and YYNGEE. Ten or more counts support this clonotype.

The sequence was collected from a woman of 80 years or more in good health. This chain links TRBV9 with TRBJ2-1; the D is unclear. Source material: blood. CDR3 DNA sequence: TGTGCCAGCAGCGTAGTTCCGGGCAACTACAATGAGCAGTTCTTC. Translated, it gives CASSVVPGNYNEQFF.